This is a list of T cell receptor beta chains from one sample in a study of vaccination and CD4 T cells after COVID-19. These receptors are not linked to any known antigen. Each CDR3 protein gets one entry after TCRdb re-called the PCR reads with MiXCR. The sample has about 9,100 distinct CDR3 sequences, roughly 61% seen once; the top ten hold 9.5% to 15%. The sample in question was cultured CD4+ T cells from blood, obtained after SARS-CoV-2 vaccination. These receptors were taken from a human donor with COVID-19. The CDR3 runs from the conserved cysteine through the conserved F or W. A D gene is named only where the DNA matches it firmly. Clone sizes are given selectively: once, few, many, or a class where the clone is expanded.

size: once; J: TRBJ2-1; D: -; V: TRBV6-1; DNA: TGTGCCAGCTCAGGAGATGCGGGGAATATGGGTAATGAGCAGTTCTTC; CDR3: CASSGDAGNMGNEQFF
size: -; J: TRBJ1-1; D: TRBD1; V: TRBV7-2; DNA: TGTGCCAGCATCGAGGAAGACAGGGGAGGCACTGAAGCTTTCTTT; CDR3: CASIEEDRGGTEAFF
size: -; J: TRBJ1-2; D: TRBD1; V: TRBV24-1; DNA: TGTGCCACCGCGGGGGACAGCAATGGCTACACCTTC; CDR3: CATAGDSNGYTF
size: -; J: TRBJ2-2; D: -; V: TRBV27; DNA: TGTGCCAGCAGTGGGTATGGGTCCACCGGGGAGCTGTTTTTT; CDR3: CASSGYGSTGELFF
size: -; J: TRBJ2-5; D: -; V: TRBV19; DNA: TGTGCCAGTAGTATAGTCGGGGGAAGCCAAGAGACCCAGTACTTC; CDR3: CASSIVGGSQETQYF
size: -; J: TRBJ2-2; D: -; V: TRBV7-8; DNA: TGTGCCAGCAGCATACCAGTGACCCACACCGGGGAGCTGTTTTTT; CDR3: CASSIPVTHTGELFF
size: -; J: TRBJ2-1; D: TRBD1; V: TRBV20-1; DNA: TGCAGTGCAACGGACAGGGGGAGAAATGAGCAGTTCTTC; CDR3: CSATDRGRNEQFF
size: -; J: TRBJ1-2; D: -; V: TRBV6-1; DNA: TGTGCCAGCAGTGTCAGGGGTAACTCTAACTATGGCTACACCTTC; CDR3: CASSVRGNSNYGYTF
size: -; J: TRBJ1-1; D: -; V: TRBV6-5; DNA: TGTGCCAGCAGTTACTCGGCAGGGGCGAACACTGAAGCTTTCTTT; CDR3: CASSYSAGANTEAFF
size: -; J: TRBJ2-7; D: -; V: TRBV18; DNA: TGTGCCAGCTCACCGACAGACTACGAGCAGTACTTC; CDR3: CASSPTDYEQYF
size: few; J: TRBJ1-5; D: -; V: TRBV21-1; DNA: TGTGCCAGCAGCAAAGTTGGGATGGGAGGGGACAATCAGCCCCAGCATTTT; CDR3: CASSKVGMGGDNQPQHF
size: -; J: TRBJ2-7; D: -; V: TRBV20-1; DNA: TGCAGTGCTAGAGATCCCCGGGGCTCCTACGAGCAGTACTTC; CDR3: CSARDPRGSYEQYF
size: -; J: TRBJ2-4; D: -; V: TRBV6-5; DNA: TGTGCCAGCAGTTCGGGCATCCGAGAGTACTTC; CDR3: CASSSGIREYF
size: -; J: TRBJ1-4; D: -; V: TRBV15; DNA: TGTGCCACCAGCAGAGCCCCGGTTGGGAAACTGTTTTTT; CDR3: CATSRAPVGKLFF
size: few; J: TRBJ1-2; D: -; V: TRBV6-1; DNA: TGTGCCAGCAGGGGTACAACGAACTATGGCTACACCTTC; CDR3: CASRGTTNYGYTF
size: once; J: TRBJ2-5; D: -; V: TRBV2; DNA: TGTGCCAGCAAGAAGGTTGGCGGCCCTGGGGCCCAGTACTTC; CDR3: CASKKVGGPGAQYF
size: once; J: TRBJ2-7; D: TRBD1; V: TRBV7-9; DNA: TGTGCCAGCAGCCCAGGGGGGACAGGGGGCGCCGAGCAGTACTTC; CDR3: CASSPGGTGGAEQYF
size: -; J: TRBJ2-5; D: TRBD2; V: TRBV20-1; DNA: TGCAGTGCTCGAACGGGGGGGGGCGAGACCCAGTACTTC; CDR3: CSARTGGGETQYF
size: -; J: TRBJ2-7; D: -; V: TRBV20-1; DNA: TGCAGTGCTAGAGATCTTGTGGGGGGCCCGGAAGGCGGCCAGTACTTC; CDR3: CSARDLVGGPEGGQYF
size: -; J: TRBJ1-1; D: -; V: TRBV20-1; DNA: TGCAGTGTCCCAGCGCGAGGGATGAACACTGAAGCTTTCTTT; CDR3: CSVPARGMNTEAFF
size: -; J: TRBJ1-5; D: TRBD1; V: TRBV20-1; DNA: TGCAGTGCTTACACAGGGGAGTTTAAAGGTCAGCCCCAGCATTTT; CDR3: CSAYTGEFKGQPQHF
size: few; J: TRBJ1-5; D: -; V: TRBV7-8; DNA: TGTGCCAGCAGCAGCACCGGGACGCGGAGCAATCAGCCCCAGCATTTT; CDR3: CASSSTGTRSNQPQHF
size: hyperexpanded; J: TRBJ1-5; D: TRBD1; V: TRBV24-1; DNA: TGTGCCACCAGTGATGTCAGACAGGGGGACAATCAGCCCCAGCATTTT; CDR3: CATSDVRQGDNQPQHF
size: -; J: TRBJ1-1; D: TRBD1; V: TRBV6-1; DNA: TGTGCCAGCAGTCGACCCGGGACAGGGAACACTGAAGCTTTCTTT; CDR3: CASSRPGTGNTEAFF
size: -; J: TRBJ1-6; D: -; V: TRBV28; DNA: TGTGCCAGCAGGGACCTTGAGACAGATAATTCACCCCTCCACTTT; CDR3: CASRDLETDNSPLHF
size: -; J: TRBJ1-6; D: TRBD1; V: TRBV20-1; DNA: TGCAGTGCTGGAGTCTGGGACAGGGGAGTTAATTCACCCCTCCACTTT; CDR3: CSAGVWDRGVNSPLHF
size: -; J: TRBJ2-1; D: -; V: TRBV7-2; DNA: TGTGCCAGCAGCATCTTAGCGGACCGGTACAATGAGCAGTTCTTC; CDR3: CASSILADRYNEQFF
size: -; J: TRBJ2-1; D: TRBD2; V: TRBV7-2; DNA: TGTGCCAGCAGCAGAGTAGCGGGGGGGCGGCAGTTCTTC; CDR3: CASSRVAGGRQFF
size: large; J: TRBJ1-6; D: -; V: TRBV6-5; DNA: TGTGCCAGCAGTTCTGGGGGCAATAATTCACCCCTCCACTTT; CDR3: CASSSGGNNSPLHF
size: -; J: TRBJ1-1; D: -; V: TRBV7-9; DNA: TGTGCCAGCAGCTTCGGGGGAAACACTGAAGCTTTCTTT; CDR3: CASSFGGNTEAFF
size: -; J: TRBJ1-1; D: -; V: TRBV20-1; DNA: TGCAGTGCTAGAGATCTGGGAATGAACACTGAAGCTTTCTTT; CDR3: CSARDLGMNTEAFF
size: -; J: TRBJ2-2; D: TRBD2; V: TRBV20-1; DNA: TGCAGTGCTAGGACACTAGCGGGGGGGACTAGGGGCGGGGAGCTGTTTTTT; CDR3: CSARTLAGGTRGGELFF
size: -; J: TRBJ1-2; D: -; V: TRBV12-3/TRBV12-4; DNA: TGTGCCAGCAGTTTCGACAGGACCTATGGCTACACCTTC; CDR3: CASSFDRTYGYTF
size: -; J: TRBJ1-1; D: TRBD1; V: TRBV6-1; DNA: TGTGCCAGCAGGGGGACAGGGCGTACTGAAGCTTTCTTT; CDR3: CASRGTGRTEAFF
size: -; J: TRBJ1-6; D: TRBD1; V: TRBV6-1; DNA: TGTGCCAGCGGGGACAGGGTCTATAATTCACCCCTCCACTTT; CDR3: CASGDRVYNSPLHF
size: -; J: TRBJ2-5; D: -; V: TRBV6-2/TRBV6-3; DNA: TGTGCCAGCAGTTACTTTGCAGCGTCCGGAGAGACCCAGTACTTC; CDR3: CASSYFAASGETQYF
size: few; J: TRBJ2-2; D: TRBD1; V: TRBV20-1; DNA: TGCAGTGCTAGAGACGACAGGGGAACCCTAGCGAACACCGGGGAGCTGTTTTTT; CDR3: CSARDDRGTLANTGELFF
size: -; J: TRBJ1-2; D: -; V: TRBV6-1; DNA: TGTGCCAGCAGGTGGGGTGGCTATGGCTACACCTTC; CDR3: CASRWGGYGYTF
size: -; J: TRBJ2-5; D: -; V: TRBV6-5; DNA: TGTGCCAGCAGTTACTCGAAGAGGGAGGAGACCCAGTACTTC; CDR3: CASSYSKREETQYF
size: -; J: TRBJ1-5; D: TRBD1; V: TRBV12-3/TRBV12-4; DNA: TGTGCCAGCAGTGGACAGGGGGCGGACAGCAATCAGCCCCAGCATTTT; CDR3: CASSGQGADSNQPQHF
size: few; J: TRBJ1-6; D: -; V: TRBV6-1; DNA: TGTGCCAGCAGTCGGGAGGGAGTGTCTTGGTCACCCCTCCACTTT; CDR3: CASSREGVSWSPLHF